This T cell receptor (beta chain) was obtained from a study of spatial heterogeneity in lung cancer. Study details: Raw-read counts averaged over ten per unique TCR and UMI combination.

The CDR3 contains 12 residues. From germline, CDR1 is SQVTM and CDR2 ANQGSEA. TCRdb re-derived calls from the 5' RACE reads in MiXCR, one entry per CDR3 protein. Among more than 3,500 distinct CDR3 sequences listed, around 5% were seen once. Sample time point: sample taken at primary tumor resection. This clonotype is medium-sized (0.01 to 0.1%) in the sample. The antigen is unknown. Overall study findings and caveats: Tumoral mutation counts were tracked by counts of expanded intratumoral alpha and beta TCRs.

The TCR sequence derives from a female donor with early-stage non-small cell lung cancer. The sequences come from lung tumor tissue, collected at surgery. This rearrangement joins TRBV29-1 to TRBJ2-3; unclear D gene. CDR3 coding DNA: TGCAGTGGGTGGTCAGGATCTGATACGCAGTATTTT. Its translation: CSGWSGSDTQYF.